This T cell receptor beta chain appears in the sequencing data of a study of blood T cell repertoires in COVID-19. Background on the study: Sample material is recorded as cDNA or gDNA derived from T cells, B-cell-depleted T cells, or PBMCs.

Profiled with immunoSEQ multiplex PCR; TCRdb holds only in-frame clones, not every one. The sample gives approximately 140,000 clones, just under 90% of which show up once; 3.5% to 5.5% is in the top ten. The germline V gene encodes CDR1 SGHVS and CDR2 FQNEAQ. This CDR3 region has 15 residues. Trimming removed 5 bases from V and 6 bases from J; junction bases left unmatched: 9. This clone was seen only once. Sequencing was performed on peripheral blood. The sequence was obtained from a woman aged 40 to 50 with acute or convalescent COVID-19. The V gene is TRBV7-8, the J gene TRBJ2-3; 9 nucleotides line up with TRBD1. As DNA, the CDR3 is TGTGCCAGCAGCACCTGGACAGGGGAGGCGGATACGCAGTATTTT. It specifies CASSTWTGEADTQYF. The complete variable domain, with remaining parts taken from reference TRBV7-8 and TRBJ2-3, reads GAGVSQSPRYKVAKRGQDVALRCDPISGHVSLFWYQQALGQGPEFLTYFQNEAQLDKSGLPSDRFFAERPEGSVSTLKIQRTQQEDSAVYLCASSTWTGEADTQYFGPGTRLTVL.